Presented here are 31 T cell receptor beta chains from one specimen sequenced in a study of blood T cell repertoires in COVID-19. The protocol was immunoSEQ multiplex PCR, while the TCRdb copy is restricted to in-frame clones and leaves out a portion. The data hold 150,000 to 200,000 clones, with around nine tenths observed a single time. The sample taken for sequencing was peripheral blood. All receptors derive from a man younger than 30 with active or convalescent COVID-19.

This clone came up once. CDR3 residues: CASTAVDYRGNEQFF. The CDR3 DNA follows: TGTGCCAGCACCGCGGTCGATTACAGGGGCAATGAGCAGTTCTTC. The gene calls are TRBV21-1 and TRBJ2-1; TRBD1 reflects the table's D call only, with no check against the DNA. TRBV21-1 is assigned pseudogene status. The CDR3 is made up of 15 amino acids.

The chain joins TRBV12-3 or TRBV12-4 to TRBJ1-1; weak D call: TRBD1 (5 bases). The CDR3 has 12 residues. The V gene lost 6 bases and the J gene lost 4 bases, with 9 bases spanning the gap. The CDR3 sequence is CASSRVRTEAFF. The CDR3 DNA follows: TGTGCCAGCAGCAGGGTCCGCACTGAAGCTTTCTTT.

This clone was counted only a few times. The chain has TRBV7-9 and TRBJ2-5, with 8 bases matching TRBD1. The ends lost 1 base at V and 5 bases at J; junction bases unmatched: 3. The CDR3 is made up of 14 amino acids. Germline CDR1 SEHNR, CDR2 FQNEAQ (reference sequence). CDR3 loop: CASSLGTGLETQYF. The CDR3 nucleotides are TGTGCCAGCAGCTTAGGGACAGGGCTGGAGACCCAGTACTTC.

The J gene is TRBJ1-5, the V gene TRBV2, with TRBD1 matching over 7 bases. CDR1 is SNHLY, CDR2 FYNNEI, per germline. The CDR3 consists of 14 residues. With V trimmed by 2 bases and J by 7 bases, 5 bases remained unmatched. CDR3 sequence reads: CASSEQGEGQPQHF. The CDR3, as DNA: TGTGCCAGCAGTGAACAGGGGGAAGGGCAGCCCCAGCATTTT.

The chain employs TRBV3-1 (or the pseudogene TRBV3-2) and TRBJ2-1, with D maybe TRBD2 (5 bases). Looked up from germline, CDR1 is LGHDT and CDR2 is YNNKEL (reference sequence). V shed 0 bases and J shed 0 bases, with 9 bases lying between them. The CDR3 runs to 16 residues. CDR3 residues: CASSQDAGGSYNEQFF. The CDR3 DNA reads TGTGCCAGCAGCCAAGACGCAGGAGGCTCCTACAATGAGCAGTTCTTC.

V gene TRBV3-1 (or the pseudogene TRBV3-2) combines with J gene TRBJ1-1, with D possibly matching TRBD1 (5 bases). Germline V gives CDR1 LGHDT, CDR2 YNNKEL (reference sequence). The CDR3 is made up of 15 amino acids. V was trimmed by 5 bases and J by 0 bases, leaving 13 bases between them. The CDR3 DNA is TGTGCCAGCAGCAAGACCGGGGGGTTGAACACTGAAGCTTTCTTT. Protein sequence: CASSKTGGLNTEAFF.

The rearrangement uses TRBV7-2 and TRBJ1-4, with 9 bases that match TRBD1. V lost 6 bases to trimming and J lost 8 bases; unmatched junction nucleotides: 7. The CDR3 sequence is 14 residues long. Germline V gene lookup returns CDR1 SGHTA and CDR2 FQGNSA. The CDR3 sequence is CASRTTGGREKLFF. The CDR3 DNA is TGTGCCAGCAGAACCACAGGGGGCCGGGAAAAACTGTTTTTT.

CDR3 bases: TGTGCCAGCAGCCCGGGTAGCGGGGGGGCCCCAAATGAGCAGTTCTTC. This encodes CASSPGSGGAPNEQFF. The chain carries TRBV7-8 and TRBJ2-1; 11 nucleotides match TRBD2. The CDR3 spans 16 residues. In germline, CDR1 is SGHVS, CDR2 FQNEAQ. V lost 5 bases to trimming and J lost 7 bases; unmatched junction nucleotides: 10. The whole variable domain, remainder taken from reference TRBV7-8 and TRBJ2-1, is GAGVSQSPRYKVAKRGQDVALRCDPISGHVSLFWYQQALGQGPEFLTYFQNEAQLDKSGLPSDRFFAERPEGSVSTLKIQRTQQEDSAVYLCASSPGSGGAPNEQFFGPGTRLTVL.

This clone has a single count. This chain joins TRBV18 and TRBJ1-2; 7 bases line up with TRBD1. CDR1 KGHSH and CDR2 LQKENI come from the germline V gene. Losses at the gene ends were 7 bases for V and 6 bases for J; bases not matched to a gene: 11. The CDR3 totals 14 residues. CDR3 DNA sequence: TGTGCCAGCTTCGCATGGGACAGATCGGATGGCTACACCTTC. Translated: CASFAWDRSDGYTF.

V usage is TRBV2 and J usage is TRBJ2-6; TRBD1 matches at 11 bases. The CDR3 runs to 16 residues. J was trimmed by 4 bases and V by 6 bases; bases with no gene match: 5. The germline V gene has CDR1 SNHLY and CDR2 FYNNEI. CDR3 protein: CASRDRGLEGANVLTF. In DNA, the CDR3 is TGTGCCAGCAGGGACAGGGGGCTAGAGGGGGCCAACGTCCTGACTTTC.

The genes are TRBV7-2 and TRBJ2-7; TRBD2 is a possible D gene (5 bases). V was pared by 3 bases and J by 3 bases, with 12 bases between. CDR1 and CDR2 (germline): SGHTA, FQGNSA. This CDR3 spans 14 amino acids. The CDR3 reads CASSFGSNGYEQYF. The CDR3 coding sequence is TGTGCCAGCAGCTTTGGGAGTAACGGCTACGAGCAGTACTTC.

The chain joins TRBV7-2 to TRBJ1-2, with D possibly TRBD1 on 6 matching bases. CDR3 length: 13 amino acids. Between the trimmed V and J ends, which lost 5 bases and 4 bases, there was a span of 11 bases. Germline loops: CDR1 SGHTA, CDR2 FQGNSA. DNA for the CDR3: TGTGCCAGCAGCATCACAGGGCTCTATGGCTACACCTTC. Protein sequence: CASSITGLYGYTF.

This rearrangement joins TRBV11-2 to TRBJ1-1; D might be TRBD1 (5 bases). The germline CDR1 and CDR2 sequences are SGHAT and FQNNGV. V lost 3 bases to trimming and J lost 4 bases, with 9 bases between them. CDR3 length: 13 amino acids. CDR3 amino acids: CASSLGGFTEAFF. For the CDR3, the DNA is TGTGCCAGCAGCTTGGGGGGGTTCACTGAAGCTTTCTTT.

The chain links TRBV6-1 to TRBJ2-7; 8 positions match TRBD1. V shed 1 base, J shed 4 bases, and the junction held 9 bases outside the gene matches. The germline gives CDR1 MNHNS, CDR2 SASEGT. The CDR3 totals 16 residues. CDR3 protein: CASSEGEDRDRYEQYV. The CDR3 coding sequence is TGTGCCAGCAGTGAAGGTGAGGACAGGGATAGGTACGAGCAGTACGTC.

The CDR3 sequence is CATSATGRERSLDEQFF. Here the CDR3 DNA reads TGTGCCACCAGTGCCACGGGGCGGGAGAGAAGTTTGGATGAGCAGTTCTTC. V usage is TRBV24-1 and J usage is TRBJ2-1; 7 nucleotides line up with TRBD2. Per the germline V gene, CDR1 is KGHDR and CDR2 is SFDVKD. This CDR3 spans 17 amino acids. V trimming: 5 bases; J trimming: 8 bases; junction bases outside the gene matches: 17.

CDR3 sequence reads: CSVEGGYNEQFF. The CDR3 nucleotides read TGCAGCGTTGAGGGGGGCTACAATGAGCAGTTCTTC. V is TRBV29-1 and J is TRBJ2-1, with D perhaps TRBD2 (6 bases). Germline V gene data show CDR1 as SQVTM and CDR2 as ANQGSEA. The CDR3 is made up of 12 amino acids. V lost 3 bases, J lost 3 bases, and 6 bases lay in between.

This clone was observed a single time. The chain is built from TRBV5-4 and TRBJ2-5; 9 bases agree with TRBD2. The V gene end was trimmed by 4 bases and the J gene end by 3 bases; junction bases not matched to a gene: 7. The CDR3 runs to 15 residues. Germline lookup yields CDR1 SGHNT and CDR2 YYREEE (reference sequence). This CDR3 is CASSPTGLAEETQYF. CDR3 sequence (DNA): TGTGCCAGCAGCCCCACGGGACTAGCCGAAGAGACCCAGTACTTC.

The chain combines TRBV11-3 with TRBJ2-5; 7 bases map to TRBD2. V was clipped by 2 bases and J by 5 bases; unmatched bases: 14. Germline CDR1 is SGHNT and CDR2 is YENEEA. The CDR3 is 17 residues long. The CDR3 loop is CASSLWEGGRSIETQYF. The CDR3 coding sequence is TGTGCCAGCAGCTTATGGGAGGGAGGGCGTAGTATTGAGACCCAGTACTTC.

The chain uses TRBV6-1 and TRBJ1-4, with D possibly TRBD1 on 6 matching bases. The CDR3 runs 14 residues. CDR1 and CDR2 (germline): MNHNS, SASEGT. V dropped 0 bases and J dropped 14 bases, with 16 bases sitting between them. The CDR3 here is CASSEAYRVAMLFF. CDR3 coding DNA: TGTGCCAGCAGTGAAGCGTACAGGGTGGCTATGCTGTTTTTT.

This chain connects TRBV7-2 to TRBJ2-2; 12 nucleotides line up with TRBD2. The germline gives CDR1 SGHTA, CDR2 FQGNSA. V lost 6 bases, J lost 6 bases, and 8 bases stayed unmatched. There are 16 residues in the CDR3. Written as DNA, the CDR3 is TGTGCCAGCAGTTCGACTAGCGGGAGTTTGGCCGGGGAGCTGTTTTTT. This sequence encodes CASSSTSGSLAGELFF.

The genes are TRBV5-1 and TRBJ1-1; 8 bases are a match to TRBD1. Germline CDR1 reads SGHRS; CDR2 reads YFSETQ. This CDR3 comprises 12 residues. After removal of 4 bases from V and 12 bases from J, the junction contained 8 bases not matched to a gene. The CDR3 spells CASSLGRGLTFF. The CDR3 DNA reads TGCGCCAGCAGCCTGGGCAGGGGGCTGACTTTCTTT.

This clone was detected a few times. The chain combines TRBV19 with TRBJ1-2; D is ambiguous. Germline CDR1 is LNHDA and CDR2 is SQIVND (reference sequence). The length of the CDR3 is 12 residues. The V end was cut by 5 bases, the J end by 4 bases, with 8 bases between. CDR3 coding DNA: TGTGCCAGTAGTGCCGGAGTCTATGGCTACACCTTC. Translated, it gives CASSAGVYGYTF.

V gene TRBV30 combines with J gene TRBJ1-2; no definite D call. The CDR3 loop spans 11 amino acids. Trimming cost V 3 bases and J 8 bases, with 10 bases left between them. CDR1 is GTSNPN and CDR2 is SVGIG in the germline V gene (reference sequence). The CDR3 nucleotides read TGTGCCTGGAGGAGGAAGAAAGGCTACACCTTC. Its protein product is CAWRRKKGYTF.

This chain connects TRBV9 to TRBJ1-2, with D perhaps matching TRBD1 (5 bases). This CDR3 is built from 15 residues. V shed 1 base and J shed 6 bases, with 16 bases lying between them. Germline lookup yields CDR1 SGDLS and CDR2 YYNGEE. The CDR3: CASSVRGGGSDGYTF. As DNA, the CDR3 is TGTGCCAGCAGCGTAAGGGGTGGGGGGAGCGATGGCTACACCTTC.

This rearrangement joins TRBV5-1 to TRBJ2-7; D is possibly TRBD2 (7 bases). The CDR3 sequence is 14 residues long. Trimming took off 2 bases at V and 6 bases at J, with 15 bases between the two ends. The germline V gene has CDR1 SGHRS and CDR2 YFSETQ. This CDR3 is CASSLVREGGEQYF. Written as DNA, the CDR3 is TGCGCCAGCAGCTTAGTCAGGGAGGGGGGCGAGCAGTACTTC.

The chain employs TRBV27 and TRBJ1-2; TRBD1 is a possible D gene (5 bases). Trimming pared 7 bases from V and 0 bases from J, leaving 18 bases between. The length of the CDR3 is 16 residues. Germline values: CDR1 MNHEY, CDR2 SMNVEV (reference sequence). The CDR3: CASTLRGGLPNYGYTF. The CDR3 nucleotides read TGTGCCAGCACCCTTCGGGGGGGACTTCCTAACTATGGCTACACCTTC.

This clone has a single count. V is TRBV6-5 and J is TRBJ2-7; 7 nucleotides match TRBD1. Germline V gene sequence: CDR1 MNHEY, CDR2 SVGAGI. This CDR3 has 15 amino acids. Germline trimming cut 2 bases from V and 4 bases from J; bases unmatched to any gene: 8. The CDR3 reads CASSYRDSPLYEQYF. DNA of the CDR3: TGTGCCAGCAGTTACCGGGACAGTCCCCTTTACGAGCAGTACTTC.

This clone was recorded a few times. The chain carries TRBV5-1 and TRBJ1-4; TRBD1 is a possible D gene (5 bases). The germline gives CDR1 SGHRS, CDR2 YFSETQ. There are 14 residues in the CDR3. V was clipped by 0 bases and J by 8 bases, with 11 bases between them. The CDR3 sequence: CASSLAGSGEKLFF. Written as DNA, the CDR3 is TGCGCCAGCAGCTTGGCTGGGTCAGGGGAAAAACTGTTTTTT.

The V call is TRBV14, the J call TRBJ1-5; D gene ambiguous. CDR1 is SGHDN and CDR2 is FVKESK in the germline V gene. The CDR3 is 14 residues long. Trimming shortened V by 1 base and J by 6 bases, and 10 bases separated the two germline ends. The CDR3 region is CASSQGDPGQPQHF. The CDR3 coding sequence is TGTGCCAGCAGCCAAGGAGACCCGGGTCAGCCCCAGCATTTT.

The chain has TRBV6-5 and TRBJ2-1; possibly TRBD2 for D (5 bases). The V gene's germline CDR1 is MNHEY and CDR2 SVGAGI. The V and J ends lost 7 bases and 5 bases respectively, with 18 bases between them. The CDR3 covers 15 residues. This CDR3 is CASTAERPGNNEQFF. As DNA, the CDR3 is TGTGCCAGCACCGCGGAGCGGCCCGGGAACAATGAGCAGTTCTTC.

The rearrangement joins TRBV5-6 to TRBJ2-7; 9 nucleotides line up with TRBD1. V shed 3 bases and J 3 bases; nucleotides not matched to a gene: 7. Germline loops: CDR1 SGHDT, CDR2 YYEEEE. The CDR3 sequence is 15 residues long. This chain's CDR3 is CASSWAGTGFYEQYF. The CDR3 DNA follows: TGTGCCAGCAGCTGGGCCGGGACAGGGTTCTACGAGCAGTACTTC.